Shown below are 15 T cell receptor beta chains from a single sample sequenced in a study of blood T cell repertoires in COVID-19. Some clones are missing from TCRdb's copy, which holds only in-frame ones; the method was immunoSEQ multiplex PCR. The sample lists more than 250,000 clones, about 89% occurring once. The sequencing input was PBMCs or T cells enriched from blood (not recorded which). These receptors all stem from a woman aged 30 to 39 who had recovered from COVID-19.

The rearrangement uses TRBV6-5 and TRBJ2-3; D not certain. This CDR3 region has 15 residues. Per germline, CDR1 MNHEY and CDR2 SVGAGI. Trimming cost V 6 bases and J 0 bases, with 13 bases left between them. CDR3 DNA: TGTGCCAGCAGGCGTGAGCGCATCAGCACAGATACGCAGTATTTT. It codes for CASRRERISTDTQYF.

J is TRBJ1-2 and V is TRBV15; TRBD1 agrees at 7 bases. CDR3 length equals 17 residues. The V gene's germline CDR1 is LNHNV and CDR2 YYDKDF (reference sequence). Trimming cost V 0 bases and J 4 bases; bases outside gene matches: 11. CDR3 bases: TGTGCCACCAGCAGAGATCAGAGAGGGGGCGCCACCTATGGCTACACCTTC. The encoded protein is CATSRDQRGGATYGYTF.

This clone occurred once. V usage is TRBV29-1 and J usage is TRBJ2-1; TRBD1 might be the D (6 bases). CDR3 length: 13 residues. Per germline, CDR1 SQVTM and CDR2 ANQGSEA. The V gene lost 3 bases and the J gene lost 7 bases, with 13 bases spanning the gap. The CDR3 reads CSVEGRGTNEQFF. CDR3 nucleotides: TGCAGCGTTGAGGGCAGGGGTACTAATGAGCAGTTCTTC.

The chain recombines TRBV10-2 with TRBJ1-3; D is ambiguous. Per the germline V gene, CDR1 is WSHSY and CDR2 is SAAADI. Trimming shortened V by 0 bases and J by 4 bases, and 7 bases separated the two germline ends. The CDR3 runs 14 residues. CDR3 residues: CASSESGGGNTIYF. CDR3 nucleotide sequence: TGCGCCAGCAGTGAGTCGGGAGGGGGAAACACCATATATTTT.

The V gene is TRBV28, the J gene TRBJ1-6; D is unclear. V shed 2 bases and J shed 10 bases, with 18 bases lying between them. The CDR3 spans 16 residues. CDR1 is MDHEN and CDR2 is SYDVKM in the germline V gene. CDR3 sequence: CASSLEKIITRSPLHF. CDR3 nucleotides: TGTGCCAGCAGTTTAGAGAAGATCATCACGAGGTCACCCCTCCACTTT.

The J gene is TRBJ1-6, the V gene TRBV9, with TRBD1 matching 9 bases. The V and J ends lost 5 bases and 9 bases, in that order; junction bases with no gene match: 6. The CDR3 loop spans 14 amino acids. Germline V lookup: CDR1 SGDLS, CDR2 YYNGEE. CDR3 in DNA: TGTGCCAGCAGTTCCGGGACAGGGCGTTCACCCCTCCACTTT. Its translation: CASSSGTGRSPLHF.

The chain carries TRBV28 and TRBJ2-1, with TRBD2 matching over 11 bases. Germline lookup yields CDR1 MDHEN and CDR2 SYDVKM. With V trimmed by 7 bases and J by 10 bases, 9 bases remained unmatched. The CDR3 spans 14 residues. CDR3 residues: CASIISGGAGEQFF. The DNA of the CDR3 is TGTGCCAGCATTATTAGCGGGGGGGCAGGAGAGCAGTTCTTC. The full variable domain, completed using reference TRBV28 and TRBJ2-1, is DVKVTQSSRYLVKRTGEKVFLECVQDMDHENMFWYRQDPGLGLRLIYFSYDVKMKEKGDIPEGYSVSREKKERFSLILESASTNQTSMYLCASIISGGAGEQFFGPGTRLTVL.

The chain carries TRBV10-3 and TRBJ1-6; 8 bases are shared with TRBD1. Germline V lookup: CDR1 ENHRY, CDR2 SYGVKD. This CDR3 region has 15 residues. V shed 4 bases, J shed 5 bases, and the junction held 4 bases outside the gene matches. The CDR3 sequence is CAISVQGADNSPLHF. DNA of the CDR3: TGTGCCATCAGTGTCCAGGGGGCGGATAATTCACCCCTCCACTTT.

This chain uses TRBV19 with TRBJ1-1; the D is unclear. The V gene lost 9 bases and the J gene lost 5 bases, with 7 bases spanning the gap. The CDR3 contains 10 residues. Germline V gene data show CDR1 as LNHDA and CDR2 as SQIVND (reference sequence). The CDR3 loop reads CARRWTEAFF. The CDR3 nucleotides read TGTGCCAGGAGATGGACTGAAGCTTTCTTT.

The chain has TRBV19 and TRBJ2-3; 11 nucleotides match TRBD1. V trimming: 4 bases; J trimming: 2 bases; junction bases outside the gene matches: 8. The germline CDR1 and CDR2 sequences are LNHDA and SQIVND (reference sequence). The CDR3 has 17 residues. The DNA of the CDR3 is TGTGCCAGTAGTAGAGCCGGGACAGGGGGTAACACAGATACGCAGTATTTT. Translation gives CASSRAGTGGNTDTQYF.

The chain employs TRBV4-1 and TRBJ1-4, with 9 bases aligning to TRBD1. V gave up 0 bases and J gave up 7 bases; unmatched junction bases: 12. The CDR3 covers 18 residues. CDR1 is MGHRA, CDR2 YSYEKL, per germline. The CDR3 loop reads CASSQDRGQGILGEKLFF. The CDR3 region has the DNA TGCGCCAGCAGCCAAGATCGTGGACAGGGGATTTTAGGTGAAAAACTGTTTTTT.

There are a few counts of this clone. The CDR3 region is CASSQPGTGTYGYTF. The CDR3 coding sequence is TGCGCCAGCAGCCAACCCGGGACAGGGACCTATGGCTACACCTTC. The chain uses TRBV4-1 and TRBJ1-2, with 9 bases that match TRBD1. CDR1 MGHRA and CDR2 YSYEKL come from the germline V gene. This CDR3 is 15 amino acids long. With 2 bases clipped from V and 4 bases from J, the junction kept 5 bases outside the gene matches.

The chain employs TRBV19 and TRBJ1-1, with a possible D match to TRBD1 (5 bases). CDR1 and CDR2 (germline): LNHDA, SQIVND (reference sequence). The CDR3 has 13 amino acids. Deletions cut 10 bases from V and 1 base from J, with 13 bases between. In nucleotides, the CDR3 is TGTGCCACCCGGAGTCAGGGGAACACTGAAGCTTTCTTT. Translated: CATRSQGNTEAFF.

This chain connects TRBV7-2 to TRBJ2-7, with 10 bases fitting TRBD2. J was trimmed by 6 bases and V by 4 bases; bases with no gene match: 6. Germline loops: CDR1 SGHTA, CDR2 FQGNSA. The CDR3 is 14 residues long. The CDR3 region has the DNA TGTGCCAGCAGCTACTCTAGCGGGGGCCTCGAGCAGTACTTC. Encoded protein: CASSYSSGGLEQYF.

The CDR3 nucleotides are TGTGCCAGCAGTCCCTCGGACAGGGCGGGCTATGGCTACACCTTC. Its protein product is CASSPSDRAGYGYTF. The V gene is TRBV28, the J gene TRBJ1-2; 8 positions match TRBD1. The V gene's germline CDR1 is MDHEN and CDR2 SYDVKM. Trimming at V came to 5 bases and at J to 4 bases, leaving 9 bases not matched to a gene. The CDR3 extends over 15 amino acids.